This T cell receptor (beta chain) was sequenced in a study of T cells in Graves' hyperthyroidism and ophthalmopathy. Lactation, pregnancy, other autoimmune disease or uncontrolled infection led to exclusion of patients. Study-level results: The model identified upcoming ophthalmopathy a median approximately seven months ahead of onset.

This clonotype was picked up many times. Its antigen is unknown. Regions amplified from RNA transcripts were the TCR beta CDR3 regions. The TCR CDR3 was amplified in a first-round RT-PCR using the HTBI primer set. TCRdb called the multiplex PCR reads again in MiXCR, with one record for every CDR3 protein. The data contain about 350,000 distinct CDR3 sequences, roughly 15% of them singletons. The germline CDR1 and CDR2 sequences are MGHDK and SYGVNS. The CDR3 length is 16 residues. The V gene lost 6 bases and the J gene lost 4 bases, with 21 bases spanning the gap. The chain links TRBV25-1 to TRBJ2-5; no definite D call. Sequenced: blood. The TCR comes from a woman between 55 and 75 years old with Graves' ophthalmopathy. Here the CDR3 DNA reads TGTGCCAGCAGCGACATTGGATTGGCCGGTGGAGAGACCCAGTACTTC. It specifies CASSDIGLAGGETQYF.